A selection of T cell receptor beta chains follows, all from one sample in a study of blood T cells in healthy people across ages. From the 5' RACE reads, TCRdb called clonotypes with MiXCR, one entry per CDR3 protein. The sample has about 1.5 million distinct CDR3 sequences, 35% to 45% seen once. The source material was blood. Receptor source: a woman younger than 30 in good health. CDR3s include the opening cysteine and the closing phenylalanine or tryptophan. D genes are given only for firm matches. The listing skips clone size in some rows; elsewhere it reads once, few, many or a size class.

d_call: .; v_call: TRBV30; cdr3_length: 11; clone_size: .; j_call: TRBJ2-7; cdr3_aa: CAWSVTGGQYF; cdr3_nt: TGTGCCTGGAGTGTAACTGGCGGGCAGTACTTC
d_call: .; v_call: TRBV4-3; cdr3_length: 16; clone_size: .; j_call: TRBJ1-2; cdr3_aa: CASSQVARQYTDGYTF; cdr3_nt: TGCGCCAGCAGCCAAGTGGCGCGACAGTACACGGATGGCTACACCTTC
d_call: .; v_call: TRBV6-1; cdr3_length: 10; clone_size: .; j_call: TRBJ2-7; cdr3_aa: CASRLNEQYF; cdr3_nt: TGTGCCAGCCGACTTAATGAGCAGTACTTC
d_call: TRBD1; v_call: TRBV28; cdr3_length: 12; clone_size: few; j_call: TRBJ1-2; cdr3_aa: CASRTGDHGYTF; cdr3_nt: TGTGCCAGCAGGACAGGGGATCACGGCTACACCTTC
d_call: .; v_call: TRBV7-2; cdr3_length: 16; clone_size: many; j_call: TRBJ2-1; cdr3_aa: CASSPSVGSSLNEQFF; cdr3_nt: TGTGCCAGCAGCCCGTCGGTGGGCTCCTCCTTAAATGAGCAGTTCTTC
d_call: .; v_call: TRBV3-1; cdr3_length: 15; clone_size: .; j_call: TRBJ2-7; cdr3_aa: CASSQDSWGSYEQYF; cdr3_nt: TGTGCCAGCAGCCAAGACTCTTGGGGATCCTACGAGCAGTACTTC
d_call: .; v_call: TRBV6-5; cdr3_length: 13; clone_size: few; j_call: TRBJ2-2; cdr3_aa: CASRVSNTGELFF; cdr3_nt: TGTGCCAGCAGAGTATCCAACACCGGGGAGCTGTTTTTT
d_call: TRBD1; v_call: TRBV4-3; cdr3_length: 15; clone_size: once; j_call: TRBJ1-2; cdr3_aa: CASSLQGQLIYGYTF; cdr3_nt: TGCGCCAGCAGCCTGCAGGGACAGCTAATCTATGGCTACACCTTC
d_call: TRBD2; v_call: TRBV20-1; cdr3_length: 14; clone_size: many; j_call: TRBJ2-5; cdr3_aa: CSARRLAEQETQYF; cdr3_nt: TGCAGTGCTAGAAGACTAGCGGAACAAGAGACCCAGTACTTC
d_call: TRBD1; v_call: TRBV6-2/TRBV6-3; cdr3_length: 13; clone_size: .; j_call: TRBJ2-1; cdr3_aa: CASSYQPQGVQFF; cdr3_nt: TGTGCCAGCAGTTACCAACCACAGGGGGTTCAGTTCTTC
d_call: .; v_call: TRBV7-9; cdr3_length: 14; clone_size: .; j_call: TRBJ2-5; cdr3_aa: CASSPFGGQETQYF; cdr3_nt: TGTGCCAGCAGCCCTTTCGGGGGCCAAGAGACCCAGTACTTC
d_call: .; v_call: TRBV20-1; cdr3_length: 14; clone_size: .; j_call: TRBJ2-3; cdr3_aa: CSGVSAGRKDTQYF; cdr3_nt: TGCAGTGGGGTTTCGGCGGGGCGCAAAGATACGCAGTATTTT
d_call: .; v_call: TRBV9; cdr3_length: 16; clone_size: .; j_call: TRBJ2-7; cdr3_aa: CASSPAPWRGSYEQYF; cdr3_nt: TGTGCCAGCAGCCCCGCCCCCTGGAGGGGATCCTACGAGCAGTACTTC
d_call: TRBD2; v_call: TRBV12-3/TRBV12-4; cdr3_length: 11; clone_size: .; j_call: TRBJ2-1; cdr3_aa: CASSHGRGQFF; cdr3_nt: TGTGCCAGCAGCCACGGGAGGGGGCAGTTCTTC
d_call: TRBD2; v_call: TRBV10-3; cdr3_length: 18; clone_size: .; j_call: TRBJ2-1; cdr3_aa: CAISRKDIRLAGNNEQFF; cdr3_nt: TGTGCCATCAGCCGAAAAGACATCCGACTAGCGGGGAACAATGAGCAGTTCTTC
d_call: .; v_call: TRBV6-5; cdr3_length: 15; clone_size: many; j_call: TRBJ1-2; cdr3_aa: CASRGFEPQSYGYTF; cdr3_nt: TGTGCCAGCAGGGGGTTTGAGCCCCAATCCTATGGCTACACCTTC
d_call: .; v_call: TRBV9; cdr3_length: 14; clone_size: .; j_call: TRBJ1-2; cdr3_aa: CASSLAGQAGGYTF; cdr3_nt: TGTGCCAGCAGCCTTGCGGGCCAGGCAGGTGGCTACACCTTC
d_call: TRBD1; v_call: TRBV4-1; cdr3_length: 15; clone_size: .; j_call: TRBJ1-1; cdr3_aa: CASSGQGGMNAEAFF; cdr3_nt: TGCGCCAGCAGCGGCCAGGGGGGAATGAACGCTGAAGCTTTCTTT
d_call: .; v_call: TRBV12-3/TRBV12-4; cdr3_length: 14; clone_size: few; j_call: TRBJ2-1; cdr3_aa: CASILAGIYNEQFF; cdr3_nt: TGTGCCAGCATCTTAGCCGGGATCTACAATGAGCAGTTCTTC
d_call: TRBD1; v_call: TRBV2; cdr3_length: 15; clone_size: .; j_call: TRBJ2-2; cdr3_aa: CASSVRGLNTGELFF; cdr3_nt: TGTGCCAGCAGTGTAAGGGGGCTGAACACCGGGGAGCTGTTTTTT
d_call: .; v_call: TRBV12-3/TRBV12-4; cdr3_length: 12; clone_size: many; j_call: TRBJ2-7; cdr3_aa: CASSFMVHEQYF; cdr3_nt: TGTGCCAGCAGTTTTATGGTCCACGAGCAGTACTTC
d_call: .; v_call: TRBV27; cdr3_length: 13; clone_size: .; j_call: TRBJ2-7; cdr3_aa: CSSSPLGPYEQYF; cdr3_nt: TGTTCCAGCAGTCCGCTGGGGCCCTACGAGCAGTACTTC
d_call: TRBD1; v_call: TRBV20-1; cdr3_length: 17; clone_size: .; j_call: TRBJ2-2; cdr3_aa: CSARDLGRTGFNGELFF; cdr3_nt: TGCAGTGCTAGAGATTTGGGGCGGACAGGGTTTAACGGGGAGCTGTTTTTT
d_call: .; v_call: TRBV4-3; cdr3_length: 18; clone_size: .; j_call: TRBJ2-7; cdr3_aa: CASSQEPWGGERYNEQYF; cdr3_nt: TGCGCCAGCAGCCAAGAACCATGGGGCGGGGAACGCTACAATGAGCAGTACTTC
d_call: TRBD2; v_call: TRBV7-9; cdr3_length: 16; clone_size: .; j_call: TRBJ2-7; cdr3_aa: CASSLGSAGGPYEQYF; cdr3_nt: TGTGCCAGCAGCTTAGGCTCAGCGGGAGGGCCCTACGAGCAGTACTTC
d_call: .; v_call: TRBV25-1; cdr3_length: 14; clone_size: .; j_call: TRBJ2-1; cdr3_aa: CASSENSISKGPFF; cdr3_nt: TGTGCCAGCAGTGAAAATTCGATAAGCAAGGGTCCGTTCTTC
d_call: .; v_call: TRBV11-2; cdr3_length: 12; clone_size: few; j_call: TRBJ1-2; cdr3_aa: CASSGLGYGYTF; cdr3_nt: TGTGCCAGCAGCGGGTTAGGCTATGGCTACACCTTC
d_call: .; v_call: TRBV7-2; cdr3_length: 14; clone_size: .; j_call: TRBJ1-1; cdr3_aa: CASSMEGVAYGAFF; cdr3_nt: TGTGCCAGCAGCATGGAAGGGGTGGCCTATGGAGCTTTCTTT
d_call: TRBD1; v_call: TRBV14; cdr3_length: 17; clone_size: .; j_call: TRBJ1-6; cdr3_aa: CASSQRDRAYYNSPLHF; cdr3_nt: TGTGCCAGCAGCCAACGGGACAGAGCTTATTATAATTCACCCCTCCACTTT
d_call: .; v_call: TRBV9; cdr3_length: 15; clone_size: once; j_call: TRBJ1-5; cdr3_aa: CASSVDTGVGQPQHF; cdr3_nt: TGTGCCAGCAGCGTAGACACGGGGGTCGGTCAGCCCCAGCATTTT
d_call: TRBD2; v_call: TRBV20-1; cdr3_length: 14; clone_size: .; j_call: TRBJ2-5; cdr3_aa: CSAGLAGGYNEQYF; cdr3_nt: TGCAGTGCGGGACTAGCGGGAGGGTACAATGAGCAGTACTTC
d_call: .; v_call: TRBV7-9; cdr3_length: 14; clone_size: few; j_call: TRBJ1-2; cdr3_aa: CASSLLQSPRGYTF; cdr3_nt: TGTGCCAGCAGCTTACTACAAAGTCCTAGGGGCTACACCTTC
d_call: .; v_call: TRBV12-3/TRBV12-4; cdr3_length: 12; clone_size: .; j_call: TRBJ1-1; cdr3_aa: CASSRKGSSAFF; cdr3_nt: TGTGCCAGCAGTAGGAAGGGGAGTAGTGCTTTCTTT
d_call: .; v_call: TRBV7-2; cdr3_length: 16; clone_size: few; j_call: TRBJ2-3; cdr3_aa: CASSFRFTSGGDTQYF; cdr3_nt: TGTGCCAGCAGCTTTAGATTCACCTCTGGGGGGGATACGCAGTATTTT
d_call: TRBD2; v_call: TRBV12-3/TRBV12-4; cdr3_length: 15; clone_size: .; j_call: TRBJ2-7; cdr3_aa: CASTLGLAGGVEQYF; cdr3_nt: TGTGCCAGCACCCTGGGACTAGCGGGAGGAGTCGAGCAGTACTTC
d_call: TRBD2; v_call: TRBV7-2; cdr3_length: 16; clone_size: many; j_call: TRBJ2-3; cdr3_aa: CASGAPAGEYTDTQYF; cdr3_nt: TGTGCCAGCGGAGCCCCGGCGGGAGAGTACACAGATACGCAGTATTTT
d_call: .; v_call: TRBV12-3/TRBV12-4; cdr3_length: 16; clone_size: .; j_call: TRBJ2-1; cdr3_aa: CASSFLRVASYNEQFF; cdr3_nt: TGTGCCAGCAGTTTCTTGCGGGTAGCCTCCTACAATGAGCAGTTCTTC